These 7 T cell receptor beta chains came from one sample sequenced in a study of blood T cell repertoires in COVID-19. Profiled with immunoSEQ multiplex PCR; TCRdb holds only in-frame clones, not every one. The sample holds 200,000 to 250,000 clones, roughly 77% seen once. The sequencing input was PBMCs or T cells enriched from blood (not recorded which). The receptors were gathered from a man aged 35 to 55 who had recovered from COVID-19.

The chain recombines TRBV5-1 with TRBJ2-2; D may be TRBD1 (6 bases). CDR1 and CDR2 (germline): SGHRS, YFSETQ. V gave up 3 bases and J gave up 3 bases, with 12 bases separating them. CDR3 length: 15 amino acids. In DNA, the CDR3 is TGCGCCAGCAGCTCCGGACAGCAAGACACCGGGGAGCTGTTTTTT. Encoded protein: CASSSGQQDTGELFF.

The rearrangement uses TRBV6-2 or TRBV6-3 and TRBJ2-7; D not resolved. The CDR3 totals 13 residues. Germline V gene lookup returns CDR1 MNHEY and CDR2 SVGEGT. V lost 5 bases to trimming and J lost 2 bases, with 10 bases between them. CDR3 coding DNA: TGTGCCAGCAGTCTCCTTCTTGCCTACGAGCAGTACTTC. Protein product: CASSLLLAYEQYF.

The chain links TRBV11-2 to TRBJ2-1, with TRBD2 matching over 7 bases. From germline, CDR1 is SGHAT and CDR2 FQNNGV. The CDR3 runs to 15 residues. The junction had 4 bases not matched to a gene; V was cut back by 4 bases and J by 1 base. The CDR3: CASSSQAGSYNEQFF. In nucleotides, the CDR3 is TGTGCCAGCAGCTCCCAAGCGGGATCCTACAATGAGCAGTTCTTC.

The rearrangement joins TRBV5-1 to TRBJ2-1; D unclear. CDR1 and CDR2 from the germline V gene are SGHRS and YFSETQ. Trimming took 0 bases from V and 2 from J, leaving 21 bases between them. The length of the CDR3 is 19 residues. CDR3 bases: TGCGCCAGCAGCTTGGCGAGTGGTCAGGCCCGTTCGACCTACAATGAGCAGTTCTTC. Translated, it gives CASSLASGQARSTYNEQFF.

The V call is TRBV11-2, the J call TRBJ2-7, with 8 positions matching TRBD1. The CDR3 runs to 16 residues. Germline V gene data show CDR1 as SGHAT and CDR2 as FQNNGV. Trimming cost V 5 bases and J 2 bases; bases outside gene matches: 11. This chain's CDR3 is CASSPNSDRGTYEQYF. DNA for the CDR3: TGTGCCAGCAGCCCCAATTCCGACAGGGGTACCTACGAGCAGTACTTC. Combining the CDR3 with reference TRBV11-2 and TRBJ2-7 gives the whole variable domain EAGVAQSPRYKIIEKRQSVAFWCNPISGHATLYWYQQILGQGPKLLIQFQNNGVVDDSQLPKDRFSAERLKGVDSTLKIQPAKLEDSAVYLCASSPNSDRGTYEQYFGPGTRLTVT.

V and J are TRBV7-9 and TRBJ1-1; TRBD1 matches 7 bases. CDR1 and CDR2 (germline): SEHNR, FQNEAQ (reference sequence). This CDR3 region has 15 residues. V gave up 5 bases and J gave up 0 bases; unmatched junction bases: 6. The chain's CDR3 is CASSPGTAMNTEAFF. The CDR3 DNA reads as TGTGCCAGCAGCCCAGGGACAGCAATGAACACTGAAGCTTTCTTT.

V gene TRBV29-1 combines with J gene TRBJ1-2; weak D call: TRBD1 (5 bases). Trimming removed 4 bases at V and 8 bases at J, with 11 bases between. Germline V CDR1 and CDR2: SQVTM, ANQGSEA. The CDR3 sequence is 11 residues long. The CDR3 nucleotides are TGCAGCGTTGTTCGGCAGGGAGGCTACACCTTC. It specifies CSVVRQGGYTF.